This entry features one TCR beta chain sequence. Its specificity is not known. The sample originates from a study of cytomegalovirus exposure and HLA in healthy donors. The overall study: Around 79 million unique TCRs, all from HLA-typed donors, were included in an early release of the data. Regarding the study as a whole: Information on immune exposure was restricted to one variable (CMV serostatus). Later examination showed HLA-associated TCR beta chains had greater clonal expansion than equally common others. Presence/absence analyses assumed roughly uniform sequencing depth across donors.

PCR involved 60 Vbeta and 13 Jbeta primers. Here immunoSEQ multiplex PCR was the method, and the copy in TCRdb shows in-frame clones only, minus some. The sample yields approximately 140,000 clones, 55% to 80% seen once. This receptor was identified in an older woman in good health and CMV-seropositive. Sequenced input: PBMCs.

The CDR3 loop is CASRAPRGAKNIQYF. CDR3 bases: TGTGCCAGCAGAGCACCCAGAGGAGCCAAAAACATTCAGTACTTC. The rearrangement joins TRBV28 to TRBJ2-4; D remains unclear. V was shortened by 6 bases and J by 0 bases, with 12 bases between the two germline ends. Germline V gives CDR1 MDHEN, CDR2 SYDVKM. CDR3 size: 15 residues. Filled out from reference TRBV28 and TRBJ2-4, the complete variable domain reads DVKVTQSSRYLVKRTGEKVFLECVQDMDHENMFWYRQDPGLGLRLIYFSYDVKMKEKGDIPEGYSVSREKKERFSLILESASTNQTSMYLCASRAPRGAKNIQYFGAGTRLSVL.